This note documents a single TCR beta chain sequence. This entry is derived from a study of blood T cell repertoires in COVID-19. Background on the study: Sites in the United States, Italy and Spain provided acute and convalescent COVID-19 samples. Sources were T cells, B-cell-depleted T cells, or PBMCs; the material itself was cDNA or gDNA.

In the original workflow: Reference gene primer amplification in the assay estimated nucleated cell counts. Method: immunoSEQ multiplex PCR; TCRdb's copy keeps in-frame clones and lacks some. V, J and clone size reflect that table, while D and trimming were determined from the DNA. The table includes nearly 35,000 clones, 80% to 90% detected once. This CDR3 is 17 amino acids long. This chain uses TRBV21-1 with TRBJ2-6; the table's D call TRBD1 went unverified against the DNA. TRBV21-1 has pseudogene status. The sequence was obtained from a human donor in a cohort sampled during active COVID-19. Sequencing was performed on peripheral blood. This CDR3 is CASSNEGTPPGANVLTF. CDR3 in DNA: TGTGCCAGCAGCAACGAGGGGACACCTCCTGGGGCCAACGTCCTGACTTTC.